This T cell receptor (beta chain) was obtained from a study of response to subunit inactivated influenza vaccine. TCRdb re-called the RT-PCR reads with MiXCR, one entry per CDR3 protein. Here the sample spans under 200,000 distinct CDR3 sequences, 10% to 15% being singletons. Germline V lookup: CDR1 MNHNS, CDR2 SASEGT. V was cut by 7 bases and J by 3 bases, with 9 bases left in between. CDR3 size: 13 residues. These same data were also listed under a study on T cells expressing NK-cell markers. That report adds: UMI-tagged 5'RACE template switching yielded the TCR beta cDNA. Sorted T-cell subsets CD3+CD56+NKG2C+, CD3+CD56+NKG2C- and CD3+CD56-NKG2C+ were TCR beta-sequenced. The authors applied an anti-gamma-delta TCR antibody in several experiments, and it restricted sorting to alpha-beta TCR T cells. Also leading the CD3+CD56-NKG2C+ fraction in a handful of donors were these clonotypes. Whether expanded NKG2C+ T cell clones recognized HCMV stayed uncertain.

The TCR was taken from a man aged 50 to 59 who received an inactivated influenza vaccine. This material consisted of CD8+ T cells sorted from PBMCs, taken approximately 12 days after vaccination. The chain employs TRBV6-1 and TRBJ2-2, with D hard to call. The CDR3: CASKGPDTGELFF. The CDR3 DNA is TGTGCCAGCAAAGGGCCGGACACCGGGGAGCTGTTTTTT.